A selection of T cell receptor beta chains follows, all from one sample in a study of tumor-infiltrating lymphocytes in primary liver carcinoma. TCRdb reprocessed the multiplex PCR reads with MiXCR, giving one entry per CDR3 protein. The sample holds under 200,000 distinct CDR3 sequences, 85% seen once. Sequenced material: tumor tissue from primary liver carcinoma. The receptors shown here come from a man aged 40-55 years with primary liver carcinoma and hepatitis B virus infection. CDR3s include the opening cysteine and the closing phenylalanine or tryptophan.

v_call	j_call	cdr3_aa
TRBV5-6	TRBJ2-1	CANSGAGADNEQFF
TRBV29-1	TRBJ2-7	CSAITSGIGTPYEQYF
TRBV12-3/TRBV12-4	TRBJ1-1	CVSRTSALGTEAFF
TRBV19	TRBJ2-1	CASSNSGTNIYEQLF
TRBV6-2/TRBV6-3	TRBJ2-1	CASRTSVRNELFF
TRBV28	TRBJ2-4	CATIPVGGGVNIRYF
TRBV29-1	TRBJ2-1	CNVERETSAEYEQFF
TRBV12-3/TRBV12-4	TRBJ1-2	CASTSQGGSGYTF
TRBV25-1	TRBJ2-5	CAGSLNSETQYF
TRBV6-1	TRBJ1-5	CASRETGGSWNQPQHF
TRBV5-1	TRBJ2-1	CASSSVEDNVQFF
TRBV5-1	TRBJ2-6	CASILGAGITSGANVLTF
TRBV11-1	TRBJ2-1	CASRLYHSAGGSYNEQFF
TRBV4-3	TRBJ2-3	CSSSQDQLAADTKYF
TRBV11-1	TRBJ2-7	CASSSGRIYTRKQYF
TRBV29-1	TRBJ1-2	CSVEELTSGLRGYGYTF
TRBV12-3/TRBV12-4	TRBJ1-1	CASTGHVGETSF
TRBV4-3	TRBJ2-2	CASRPGCASTGELFF
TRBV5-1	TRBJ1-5	CASSSEGGNQPQHF
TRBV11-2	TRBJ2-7	CASSLTGGPFDYEKYF
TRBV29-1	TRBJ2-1	CSVGLLVGVTAEQFF
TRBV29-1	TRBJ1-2	CSVVDGGALKVYTF
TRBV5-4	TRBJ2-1	CASRRQGNHNGQFF
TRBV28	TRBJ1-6	CASSSRRQYNSPLHF
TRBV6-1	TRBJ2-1	CASSEERGIEQFF
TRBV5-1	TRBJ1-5	CANSPGGGAAQPQHF
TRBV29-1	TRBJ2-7	CGVKVMGLAGGPYEQYF
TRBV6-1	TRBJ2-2	CASRKGGEGAGELLF
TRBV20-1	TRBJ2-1	CSARDWSNNEQFF
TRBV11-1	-	CASSVGLNNDQYF
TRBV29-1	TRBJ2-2	CSVANGSGELFF
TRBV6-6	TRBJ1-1	CARSYIGGTEAFF
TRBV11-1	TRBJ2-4	CISSYPGTSGTKNIQYF
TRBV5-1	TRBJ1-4	CASSLDGGRPVGLLF
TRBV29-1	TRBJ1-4	CSVKVIGEKLFF
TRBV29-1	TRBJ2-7	CSVERGGYEQYF
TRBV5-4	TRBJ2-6	CASGQGQGASGANVMTF
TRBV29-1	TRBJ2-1	CSVELEQRYNEQFF
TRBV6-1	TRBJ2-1	CASTTVERTSGSNEQFF
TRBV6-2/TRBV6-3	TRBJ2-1	CASGRSGSSNNEQFF
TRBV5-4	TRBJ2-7	CTISPGPGTGYGGLHYEQYF
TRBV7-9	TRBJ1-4	CASSQVETNEKLFF